Included here is one T cell receptor beta chain sequence, with context. What it recognizes is unknown. The 5'RACE method, run with constant-segment primers, produced TCR alpha and TCR beta cDNA libraries (carrying sample barcodes and UMIs). TCRdb re-called the 5' RACE reads with MiXCR, one entry per CDR3 protein. Counted here are about 470,000 distinct CDR3 sequences, approximately 18% occurring once; the ten biggest clones make up roughly 12%. The entry originates in a study of T-cell memory formation after mild COVID-19. Germline lookup yields CDR1 ENHRY and CDR2 SYGVKD. J lost 2 bases, V lost 3 bases, and 8 bases had no gene match. The CDR3 spans 16 residues. Broader study findings: Day 15 to 85 contractors were CD4/CD8 balanced; later expanders leaned CD4+.

This TCR derives from an adult woman who had mild COVID-19 (a few samples of this study predate the infection). Cell type and time point are not known. V and J are TRBV10-3 and TRBJ2-5; TRBD1 agrees at 8 bases. Sequenced: PBMCs or a T cell subset sorted from them (not recorded which). This CDR3 reads CAISDPPGTGQETQYF. CDR3 DNA sequence: TGTGCCATCAGTGACCCTCCCGGGACAGGACAAGAGACCCAGTACTTC.